A single sample gave rise to the 14 T cell receptor beta chains below, sequenced in a study of T-cell reconstitution after alpha-beta-depleted transplantation in children. TCRbeta library preparation incorporated unique molecular identifiers. TCRdb fed the PCR reads into MiXCR, producing one record per CDR3 protein. Of 200,000 or so distinct CDR3 sequences detected, 6.3% appear once; the ten largest clones hold 4.5%. Sequenced here: PBMCs, sampled before TCRalphabeta/CD19-depleted stem cell transplant. Receptors originate from a girl younger than two with combined immunodeficiency, due to receive a stem cell transplant.

The chain recombines TRBV28 with TRBJ1-5, with TRBD1 matching 9 bases. Germline CDR1 and CDR2: MDHEN and SYDVKM. The CDR3 runs to 15 residues. CDR3 sequence: CATTRDRASNQPQHF. The CDR3, as DNA: TGTGCAACCACCCGGGACAGGGCTAGCAATCAGCCCCAGCATTTT.

This clonotype was observed at least ten times. The rearrangement joins TRBV20-1 to TRBJ1-1, with a tentative D call TRBD1 (6 bases). V lost 5 bases to trimming and J lost 7 bases, with 23 bases between them. Germline V gives CDR1 DFQATT, CDR2 SNEGSKA (reference sequence). The CDR3 consists of 15 residues. The CDR3 DNA is TGCAGTGCTTCCACAGGGTTGGAGAAGAGTAATGAAGCTTTCTTT. It yields the protein CSASTGLEKSNEAFF.

This clonotype came up many times. The chain links TRBV27 to TRBJ2-1; D possibly corresponds to TRBD1 (6 bases). CDR1 and CDR2 from the germline V gene are MNHEY and SMNVEV (reference sequence). The CDR3 sequence is 15 residues long. Trimming removed 2 bases at V and 0 bases at J, with 8 bases between. The CDR3: CASSLGDISYNEQFF. The DNA for the CDR3 is TGTGCCAGCAGTTTAGGGGACATCTCCTACAATGAGCAGTTCTTC.

About this clonotype itself: With a much larger clone just one base away, this may be a read error. The CDR3 end shows no conserved phenylalanine or tryptophan, and so a read error is likely. J is TRBJ1-3 and V is TRBV3-1; no clear D. The CDR3 runs to 14 residues. Per germline, CDR1 LGHDT and CDR2 YNNKEL (reference sequence). Trimming took off 4 bases at V and 4 bases at J, with 11 bases between the two ends. The CDR3 region is CASSLDRRGNTIYC. CDR3 bases: TGTGCCAGCAGCCTCGACCGCCGCGGAAACACCATATATTGT.

This clonotype was picked up many times. The chain links TRBV4-3 to TRBJ2-3; 7 bases are a match to TRBD1. V lost 4 bases to trimming and J lost 1 base; unmatched junction nucleotides: 8. The CDR3 runs to 16 residues. The germline gives CDR1 LGHNA, CDR2 YSLEER. The CDR3 protein is CASSLQPGQRTDTQYF. The CDR3 DNA reads TGCGCCAGCAGCCTCCAGCCGGGACAGCGCACAGATACGCAGTATTTT.

This clonotype was seen many times. This chain joins TRBV12-3 or TRBV12-4 and TRBJ2-1; tentative D call: TRBD2 (5 bases). The CDR3 contains 14 residues. The V end was cut by 10 bases, the J end by 1 base, with 14 bases between. The CDR3 DNA reads as TGTGCCACCCGGGGTGGTCTTTCCTACAATGAGCAGTTCTTC. Translation: CATRGGLSYNEQFF.

V is TRBV10-3 and J is TRBJ2-7, with 9 bases identical to TRBD1. The CDR3 has 14 amino acids. CDR1 ENHRY and CDR2 SYGVKD come from the germline V gene. V dropped 6 bases and J dropped 5; count of bases not matched to a gene: 8. The CDR3 is CAIRSGTGSHEQYF. DNA for the CDR3: TGTGCCATCAGATCCGGGACAGGGTCCCACGAGCAGTACTTC.

This clonotype has at least ten counts. The CDR3 DNA reads TGCAGTGCTAGAGATCACAGGGGAGCGGGCGGGGAGCTGTTTTTT. It specifies CSARDHRGAGGELFF. The gene calls are TRBV20-1 and TRBJ2-2, with D possibly TRBD1 on 7 matching bases. V shed 0 bases and J shed 7 bases, with 15 bases lying between them. Germline CDR1 reads DFQATT; CDR2 reads SNEGSKA (reference sequence). The CDR3 contains 15 residues.

This clonotype was picked up many times. V and J are TRBV9 and TRBJ2-3, with 12 positions matching TRBD2. Germline V gene sequence: CDR1 SGDLS, CDR2 YYNGEE. V shed 3 bases, J shed 5 bases, and the junction held 13 bases outside the gene matches. The CDR3 totals 18 residues. CDR3 region: CASSAPHPSGGAIDTQYF. In nucleotides, the CDR3 is TGTGCCAGCAGCGCTCCTCACCCTAGCGGGGGGGCGATAGATACGCAGTATTTT.

This clonotype was seen ten or more times. This chain links TRBV6-5 with TRBJ1-4; D is possibly TRBD1 (6 bases). Deletions cut 8 bases from V and 6 bases from J, with 13 bases between. The CDR3 is 13 amino acids. In germline, CDR1 is MNHEY, CDR2 SVGAGI. In DNA form, the CDR3 reads TGTGCCAGCTCCGGGACAAGATATGAAAAACTGTTTTTT. This gives the protein CASSGTRYEKLFF.

This clonotype was found a few times. The rearrangement uses TRBV11-3 and TRBJ2-7; D assignment may be TRBD1 or TRBD2 (5 bases each). The germline gives CDR1 SGHNT, CDR2 YENEEA. Trimming cost V 8 bases and J 0 bases, with 17 bases left between them. The CDR3 loop spans 15 amino acids. In nucleotides, the CDR3 is TGTGCCAGCGGCCCCCGGGGCTCCAGCTCCTACGAGCAGTACTTC. This codes for CASGPRGSSSYEQYF. The whole variable domain, remainder taken from reference TRBV11-3 and TRBJ2-7, is EAGVVQSPRYKIIEKKQPVAFWCNPISGHNTLYWYLQNLGQGPELLIRYENEEAVDDSQLPKDRFSAERLKGVDSTLKIQPAELGDSAVYLCASGPRGSSSYEQYFGPGTRLTVT.

This clonotype appeared many times. The chain joins TRBV20-1 to TRBJ2-7; 12 nucleotides agree with TRBD2. With V trimmed by 2 bases and J by 5 bases, 7 bases remained unmatched. CDR3 length equals 15 residues. The germline CDR1 and CDR2 sequences are DFQATT and SNEGSKA (reference sequence). Here the CDR3 reads CSARLAGGPRNEQYF. The CDR3 bases are TGCAGTGCTAGACTAGCGGGAGGGCCAAGGAACGAGCAGTACTTC.

The sample holds one count of this clonotype. With a much larger clone just one base away, this may be a read error. The chain links TRBV6-1 to TRBJ1-3, with D hard to call. Trimming shortened V by 3 bases and J by 4 bases, and 10 bases separated the two germline ends. The CDR3 is 14 residues long. Germline V lookup: CDR1 MNHNS, CDR2 SASEGT. The CDR3 region is CASSDMAFGNTIYF. The CDR3 DNA reads TGTGCCAGCAGTGACATGGCGTTCGGAAACACCATATATTTT.

This clonotype has a handful of counts. The chain links TRBV18 to TRBJ1-2; perhaps TRBD1 as D (5 bases). The CDR3 length is 14 residues. The V end lost 2 bases, the J end lost 8 bases, and 15 bases lay between the germline ends. Germline CDR1 is KGHSH and CDR2 is LQKENI. Written as DNA, the CDR3 is TGTGCCAGCTCACCAAGGGGCCAGGATGAAGGCTACACCTTC. It is translated as CASSPRGQDEGYTF.